The sequence of this TCR beta chain was determined in a study of human T cells and chemical hapten exposure. Study at large: On about 2 cm by about 2 cm of upper inner arm skin, sensitization was performed with 2% DPC. The study patch tested 0.01% DPC on the upper back and read results at 6 days.

This CDR3 has 16 residues. Germline CDR1 is DFQATT and CDR2 is SNEGSKA (reference sequence). Specified time point: pre-sensitization, week 0. The sample's treatment: therapeutic diphenylcyclopropenone sensitization with weekly scalp DPC. TCRdb passed the RACE reads through MiXCR, listing each CDR3 protein once. The sample carries some 38,000 distinct CDR3 sequences, about 7.4% recorded once. This clonotype was seen ten or more times. The specimen was whole blood, collected in connection with sensitization to the hapten diphenylcyclopropenone (DPC). The gene calls are TRBV20-1 and TRBJ2-7; 11 positions match TRBD2. This TCR derives from a woman aged 45 to 65 with alopecia areata. Some clones in this sample may be carry-over from other donors' samples. CDR3 sequence: CSASGTSGSSSYEQYF. CDR3 in DNA: TGCAGCGCCTCTGGGACTAGCGGCTCCAGCTCCTACGAGCAGTACTTC.